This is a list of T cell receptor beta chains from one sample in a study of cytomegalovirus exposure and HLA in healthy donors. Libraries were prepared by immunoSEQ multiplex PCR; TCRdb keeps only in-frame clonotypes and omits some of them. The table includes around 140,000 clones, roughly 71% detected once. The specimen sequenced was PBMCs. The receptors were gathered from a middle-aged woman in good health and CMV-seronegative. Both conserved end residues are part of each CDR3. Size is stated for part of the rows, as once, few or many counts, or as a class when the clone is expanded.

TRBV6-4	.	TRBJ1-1	CASGTGLPHEAFF
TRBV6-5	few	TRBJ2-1	CATNFGRGGQQFF
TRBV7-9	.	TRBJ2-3	CASSFQGLYTDTQYF
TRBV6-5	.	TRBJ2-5	CASSYLAPESETQYF
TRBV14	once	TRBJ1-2	CASSPAAGTYYGYTF
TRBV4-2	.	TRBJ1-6	CASSQAGGKRSYNSPLHF
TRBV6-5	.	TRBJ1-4	CASSYSGTGVDEKLFF
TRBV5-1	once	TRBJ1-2	CASSLQGSGYTF
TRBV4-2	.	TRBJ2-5	CASSQEASGGLEAETQYF
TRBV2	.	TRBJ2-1	CASSEGGGRDEQFF
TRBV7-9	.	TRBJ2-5	CASSLRQETQYF
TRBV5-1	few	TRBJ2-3	CASSREAGTDTQYF
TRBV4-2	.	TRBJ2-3	CASRLESGGAGDTQYF
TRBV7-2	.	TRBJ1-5	CASSPRGNQPQHF
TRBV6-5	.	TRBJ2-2	CASSWRGDTGELFF
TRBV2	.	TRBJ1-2	CASSYSPQSGYTF
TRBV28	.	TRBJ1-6	CASRSTGQGYNSPLHF
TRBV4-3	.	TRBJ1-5	CASSQDRTGAWGNQPQHF
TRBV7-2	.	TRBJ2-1	CASSLSGGPGEQFF
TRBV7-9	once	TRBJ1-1	CASSLLQERSTEAFF
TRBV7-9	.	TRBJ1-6	CASSLGSGRYEALHF
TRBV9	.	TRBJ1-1	CASSGAGTGNTEAFF
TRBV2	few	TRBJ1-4	CASRDSWTEKLFF
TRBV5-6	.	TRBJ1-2	CASSLANRRGQNYGYTF
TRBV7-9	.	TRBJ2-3	CASSLGSGTGGTQYF
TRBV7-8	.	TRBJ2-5	CASSLVGQRGYKREETQYF
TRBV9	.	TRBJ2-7	CASSVDARGSSYEQYF
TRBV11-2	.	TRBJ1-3	CASSVISGNTIYF
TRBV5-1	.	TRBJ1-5	CASSLGERTGNNQPQHF
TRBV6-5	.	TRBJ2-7	CASSRDIDYEQYF
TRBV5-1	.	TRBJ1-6	CASSLKGADSPLHF
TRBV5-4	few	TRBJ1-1	CASSLRGGGYRLNTEAFF
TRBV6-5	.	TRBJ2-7	CASSYQPGYEQYF
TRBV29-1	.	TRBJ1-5	CSVRTGTYQPQHF
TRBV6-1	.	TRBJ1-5	CASSGVAGAGPNQPQHF
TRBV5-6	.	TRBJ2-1	CASRWRGTGLGNEQFF
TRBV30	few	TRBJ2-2	CAWSVQGAGELFF
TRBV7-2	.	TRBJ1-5	CASSHRVKGNQPQHF
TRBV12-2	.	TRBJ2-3	CASRGSSGGTDTQYF
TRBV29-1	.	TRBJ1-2	CSVWDRNYGYTF
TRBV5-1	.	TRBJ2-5	CASSFLASGEETQYF
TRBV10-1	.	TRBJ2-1	CASSEAGGNEQFF
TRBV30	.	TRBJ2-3	CAWSGRGGDTQYF
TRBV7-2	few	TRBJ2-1	CASSLRQNNEQFF